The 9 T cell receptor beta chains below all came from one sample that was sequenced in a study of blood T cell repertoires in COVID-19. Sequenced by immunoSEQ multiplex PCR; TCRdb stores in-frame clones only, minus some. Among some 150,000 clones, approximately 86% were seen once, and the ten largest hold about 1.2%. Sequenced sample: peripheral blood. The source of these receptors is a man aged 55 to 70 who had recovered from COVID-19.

CDR3 nucleotide sequence: TGTGCTAGTGGTTTGGGGGGGGTCGGCACAGATACGCAGTATTTT. Amino acids: CASGLGGVGTDTQYF. This chain links TRBV12-5 with TRBJ2-3, with a tentative D call TRBD2 (6 bases). Trimming pared 1 base from V and 1 base from J, leaving 9 bases between. Germline V lookup: CDR1 LGHNT, CDR2 FRNRAP. CDR3 length: 15 amino acids.

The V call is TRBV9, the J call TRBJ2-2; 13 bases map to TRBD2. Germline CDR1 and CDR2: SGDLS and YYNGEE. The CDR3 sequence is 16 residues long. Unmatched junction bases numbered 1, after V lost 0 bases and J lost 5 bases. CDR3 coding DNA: TGTGCCAGCAGCGTAGGACTAGCGGGGGGTACCGGGGAGCTGTTTTTT. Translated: CASSVGLAGGTGELFF.

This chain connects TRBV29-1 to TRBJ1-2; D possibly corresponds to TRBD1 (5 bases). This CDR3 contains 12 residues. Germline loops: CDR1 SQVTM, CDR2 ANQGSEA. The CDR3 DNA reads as TGCACCAGCCTCGAGACAGACTATGGCTACACCTTC. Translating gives CTSLETDYGYTF. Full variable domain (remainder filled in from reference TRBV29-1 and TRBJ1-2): SAVISQKPSRDICQRGTSLTIQCQVDSQVTMMFWYRQQPGQSLTLIATANQGSEATYESGFVIDKFPISRPNLTFSTLTVSNMSPEDSSIYLCTSLETDYGYTFGSGTRLTVV.

CDR3: CASSSDRASEAFF. DNA for the CDR3: TGTGCCAGCAGCTCGGACAGGGCTTCTGAAGCTTTCTTT. V and J are TRBV5-6 and TRBJ1-1; 8 bases fit TRBD1. The junction had 4 bases not matched to a gene; V was cut back by 3 bases and J by 6 bases. The CDR3 has 13 amino acids. The V gene's germline CDR1 is SGHDT and CDR2 YYEEEE.

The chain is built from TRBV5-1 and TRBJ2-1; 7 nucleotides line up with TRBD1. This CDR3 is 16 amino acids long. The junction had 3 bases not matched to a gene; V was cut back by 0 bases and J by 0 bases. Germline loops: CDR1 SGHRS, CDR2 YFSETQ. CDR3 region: CASSLDPGGSYNEQFF. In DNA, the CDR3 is TGCGCCAGCAGCTTGGACCCAGGGGGCTCCTACAATGAGCAGTTCTTC. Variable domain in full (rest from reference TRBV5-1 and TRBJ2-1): KAGVTQTPRYLIKTRGQQVTLSCSPISGHRSVSWYQQTPGQGLQFLFEYFSETQRNKGNFPGRFSGRQFSNSRSEMNVSTLELGDSALYLCASSLDPGGSYNEQFFGPGTRLTVL.

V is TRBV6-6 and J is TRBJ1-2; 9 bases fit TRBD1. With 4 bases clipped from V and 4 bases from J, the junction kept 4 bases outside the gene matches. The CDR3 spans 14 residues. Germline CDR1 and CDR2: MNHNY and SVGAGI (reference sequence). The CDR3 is CASSWDREAYGYTF. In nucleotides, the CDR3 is TGTGCCAGCAGTTGGGACAGGGAAGCCTATGGCTACACCTTC.

CDR3 DNA sequence: TGTGCCAGCAGCGTACCCCAGGGACTAGCCAGCGATGAGCAGTTCTTC. It specifies CASSVPQGLASDEQFF. This rearrangement joins TRBV9 to TRBJ2-1, with TRBD2 matching 9 bases. Germline values: CDR1 SGDLS, CDR2 YYNGEE. With 1 base clipped from V and 8 bases from J, the junction kept 10 bases outside the gene matches. CDR3 length: 16 amino acids.

The CDR3 loop reads CAISGDRGQAEAFF. The CDR3, as DNA: TGTGCCATCAGTGGGGACAGGGGGCAAGCTGAAGCTTTCTTT. This chain joins TRBV10-3 and TRBJ1-1; 12 positions match TRBD1. There are 14 residues in the CDR3. CDR1 is ENHRY and CDR2 is SYGVKD in the germline V gene. J gave up 6 bases and V 4 bases, and 3 bases lay outside the gene matches.

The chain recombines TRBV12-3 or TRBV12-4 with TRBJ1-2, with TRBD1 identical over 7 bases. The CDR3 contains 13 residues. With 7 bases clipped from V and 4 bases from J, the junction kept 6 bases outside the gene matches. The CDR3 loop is CASTRQGGYGYTF. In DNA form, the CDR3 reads TGTGCCAGCACCCGACAGGGAGGCTATGGCTACACCTTC.